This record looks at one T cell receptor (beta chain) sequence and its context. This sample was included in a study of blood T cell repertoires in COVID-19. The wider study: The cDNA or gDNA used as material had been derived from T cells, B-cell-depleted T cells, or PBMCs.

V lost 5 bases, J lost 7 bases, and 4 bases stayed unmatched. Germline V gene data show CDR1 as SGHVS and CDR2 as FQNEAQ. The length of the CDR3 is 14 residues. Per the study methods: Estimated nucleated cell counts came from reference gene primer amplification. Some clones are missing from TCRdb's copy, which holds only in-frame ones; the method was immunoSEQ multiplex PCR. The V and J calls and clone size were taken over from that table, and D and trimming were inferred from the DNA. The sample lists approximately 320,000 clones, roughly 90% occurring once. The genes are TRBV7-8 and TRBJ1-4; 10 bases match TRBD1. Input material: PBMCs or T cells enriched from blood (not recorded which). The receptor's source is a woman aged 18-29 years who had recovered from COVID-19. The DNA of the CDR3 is TGTGCCAGCAGCCGACAGGGGGCGGGTGAAAAACTGTTTTTT. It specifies CASSRQGAGEKLFF.